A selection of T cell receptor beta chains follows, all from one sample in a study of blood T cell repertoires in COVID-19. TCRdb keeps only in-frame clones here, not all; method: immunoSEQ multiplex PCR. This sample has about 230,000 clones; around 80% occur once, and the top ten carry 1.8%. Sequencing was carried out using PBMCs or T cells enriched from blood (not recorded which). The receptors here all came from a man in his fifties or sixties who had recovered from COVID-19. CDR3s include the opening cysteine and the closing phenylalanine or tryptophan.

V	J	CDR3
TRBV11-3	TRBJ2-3	CASSFSGGTTGDTQYF
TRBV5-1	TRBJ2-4	CASSEGWTDRRGIQYF
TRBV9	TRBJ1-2	CARQRLGQGSYGYTF
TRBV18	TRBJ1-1	CASSATGTGAGGNTEAFF
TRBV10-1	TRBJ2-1	CASSGDYNEQFF
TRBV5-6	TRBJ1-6	CASSLSQASSYNSPLHF
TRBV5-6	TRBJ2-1	CASSLVAGGRSEQFF
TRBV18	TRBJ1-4	CASSPWQGLEKLFF
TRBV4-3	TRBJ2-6	CASSQVAVFGANVLTF
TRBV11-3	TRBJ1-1	CASSLVESTEAFF
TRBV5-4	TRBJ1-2	CASSLGARAGQDYGYTF
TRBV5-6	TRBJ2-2	CASSPSGGRSTGELFF
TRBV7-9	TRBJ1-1	CASSSPGGVNTEAFF
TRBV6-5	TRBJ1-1	CASSYSQGREAFF
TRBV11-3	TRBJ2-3	CASSLGTSLDTQYF
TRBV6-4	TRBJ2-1	CASSDLGQGYNEQFF
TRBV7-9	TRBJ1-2	CASSRDKAYGYTF
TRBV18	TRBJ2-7	CASSPISSVRAGEQYF
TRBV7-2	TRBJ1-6	CASSLYGQDNSPLHF
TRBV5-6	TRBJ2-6	CASSNKREGSGANVLTF
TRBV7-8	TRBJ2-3	CASSFDRHTDTQYF
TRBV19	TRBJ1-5	CASSIWTVFSNQPQHF
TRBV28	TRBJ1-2	CASSPDKNVYGYTF
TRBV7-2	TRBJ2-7	CASSRGTVVYEQYF
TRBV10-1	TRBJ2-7	CASGRTGGYEQYF
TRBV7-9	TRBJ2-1	CASSLWSVNEQFF
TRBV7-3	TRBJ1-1	CASSSDRGANTEAFF
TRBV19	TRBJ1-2	CASSIGGGYGYTF
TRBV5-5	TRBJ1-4	CASSLGTGGRYNEKLFF
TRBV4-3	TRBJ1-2	CASSHETGLRIYGYTF
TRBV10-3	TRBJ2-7	CAISSSGPTESEQYF
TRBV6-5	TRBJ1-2	CAAGRLYGYTF
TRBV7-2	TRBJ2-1	CASSRGVSVTYNEQFF
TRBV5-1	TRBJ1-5	CASSLTGLSNQPQHF
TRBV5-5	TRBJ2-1	CASSHDTWVEQFF
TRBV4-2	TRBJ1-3	CASSQDEAFGNTIYF
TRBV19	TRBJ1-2	CASSPVFGAPYGYTF
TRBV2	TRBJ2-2	CASSEARQGGDTGELFF
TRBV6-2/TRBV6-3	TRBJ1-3	CASSYSGQAPSGNTIYF
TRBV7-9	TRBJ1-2	CASSLADRTYGYTF
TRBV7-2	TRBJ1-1	CASSLSTQGAGLTEAFF
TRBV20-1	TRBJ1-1	CSVRGNTEAFF
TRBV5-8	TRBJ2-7	CASSLYLRAVGYEQYF
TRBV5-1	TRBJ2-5	CASSKSETGIQETQYF
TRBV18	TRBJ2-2	CASSPQGQNTGELFF
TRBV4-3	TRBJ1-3	CASSQDIGGHSRNTIYF
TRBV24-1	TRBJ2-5	CATGLVQGPSGGRETQYF
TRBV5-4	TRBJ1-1	CASSLAGKGDVAEAFF
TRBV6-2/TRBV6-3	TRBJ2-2	CASSHGREGGELFF
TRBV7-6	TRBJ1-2	CASSQGTGSGYTF
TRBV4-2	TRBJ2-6	CASSQDDTVPLGANVLTF
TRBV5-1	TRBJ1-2	CASSLGFSGQNLDGYTF
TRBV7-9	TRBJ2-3	CASSQVQGADTQYF
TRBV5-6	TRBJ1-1	CASSPTRTGLNTEAFF
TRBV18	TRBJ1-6	CASSPTGDSPLHF
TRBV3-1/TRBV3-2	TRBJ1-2	CASSQEGAGNGYTF
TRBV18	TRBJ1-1	CASSPDETASAEAFF
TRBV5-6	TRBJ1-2	CASSLGTDNYGYTF
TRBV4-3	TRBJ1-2	CASSQEGRAAYGYTF
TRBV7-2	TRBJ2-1	CASSWRGSNNEQFF